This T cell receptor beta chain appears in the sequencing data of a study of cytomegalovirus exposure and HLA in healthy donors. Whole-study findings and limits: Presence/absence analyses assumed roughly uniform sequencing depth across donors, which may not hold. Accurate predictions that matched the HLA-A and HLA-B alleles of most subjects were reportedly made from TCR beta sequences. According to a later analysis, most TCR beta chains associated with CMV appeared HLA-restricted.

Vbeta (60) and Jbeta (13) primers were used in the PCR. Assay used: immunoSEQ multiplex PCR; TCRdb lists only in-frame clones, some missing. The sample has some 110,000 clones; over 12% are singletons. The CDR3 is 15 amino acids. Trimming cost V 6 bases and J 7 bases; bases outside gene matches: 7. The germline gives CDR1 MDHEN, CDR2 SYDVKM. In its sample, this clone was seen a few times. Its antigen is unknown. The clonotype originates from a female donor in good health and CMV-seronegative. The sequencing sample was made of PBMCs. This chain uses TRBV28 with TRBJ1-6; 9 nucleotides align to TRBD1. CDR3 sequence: CASRLQGAGNSPLHF. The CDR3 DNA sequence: TGTGCCAGCAGACTACAGGGGGCTGGGAATTCACCCCTCCACTTT.